This TCR beta chain came from a study of control samples from healthy donors and cancer patients. V was pared by 0 bases and J by 4 bases, with 12 bases between. The CDR3 extends over 15 amino acids. From germline, CDR1 is MNHNY and CDR2 SVGAGI (reference sequence). Assay: immunoSEQ multiplex PCR; the TCRdb copy retains only in-frame clones and omits some. This table holds 120,000 or so clones, 80% to 90% found once. The origin of this receptor is a man in his sixties in good health. Sample: blood. The rearrangement links TRBV6-6 to TRBJ1-2, with a possible D match to TRBD1 (5 bases). The DNA for the CDR3 is TGTGCCAGCAGTTACTCGACAGCCCTTAGCTATGGCTACACCTTC. This translates into CASSYSTALSYGYTF.